This TCR beta chain was retrieved from a study of OX40 agonist ivuxolimab in advanced cancers. Method: immunoSEQ multiplex PCR; TCRdb's copy keeps in-frame clones and lacks some. Altogether fewer than 70,000 clones are present, 70% to 85% being singletons, with the ten largest covering 1.5% to 2%. Sampled blood was obtained at baseline, cycle 4 day 1, and cycle 7 day 1. Specimen: CD4+ or CD8+ T cells sorted from blood, collected in a trial of the OX40 agonist ivuxolimab. The TCR comes from an adult with an advanced solid tumor such as melanoma, head and neck, liver or kidney cancer.

The CDR3 here is CASSQWTSGYEQYF. CDR3 nucleotides: TGCGCCAGCAGTCAATGGACTAGCGGCTACGAGCAGTACTTC. This chain joins TRBV23-1 and TRBJ2-7; 10 bases map to TRBD2. TRBV23-1 is designated an ORF whose function remains uncertain. There are 14 residues in the CDR3. After removal of 1 base from V and 3 bases from J, the junction contained 0 bases not matched to a gene.